The 5 T cell receptor beta chains reported below all come from one sample, sequenced in a study of blood T cell repertoires in COVID-19. Data came from immunoSEQ multiplex PCR; TCRdb stores just in-frame clones and leaves some out. The data hold about 300,000 clones, with roughly 90% observed a single time. The specimen was peripheral blood. Receptors originate from a man aged 18 to 29 who had recovered from COVID-19.

The V gene is TRBV28, the J gene TRBJ1-6; D not certain. The germline V and J ends were trimmed by 6 bases and 4 bases, with 13 bases remaining between them. The CDR3 contains 15 residues. Germline CDR1 is MDHEN and CDR2 is SYDVKM. The CDR3 sequence: CASSLEANYNSPLHF. The CDR3 nucleotides read TGTGCCAGCAGCCTGGAGGCCAATTATAATTCACCCCTCCACTTT.

The V and J genes are TRBV27 and TRBJ2-3; perhaps TRBD2 as D (6 bases). CDR1 MNHEY and CDR2 SMNVEV come from the germline V gene (reference sequence). V was clipped by 0 bases and J by 3 bases, with 13 bases between them. The CDR3 has 16 amino acids. In DNA form, the CDR3 reads TGTGCCAGCAGTTTATCGGGTGGGACTGTAACAGATACGCAGTATTTT. It codes for CASSLSGGTVTDTQYF.

V and J are TRBV6-5 and TRBJ1-5; D is uncertain. V lost 6 bases, J lost 3 bases, and 12 bases lay in between. CDR1 and CDR2 from the germline V gene are MNHEY and SVGAGI. The CDR3 is made up of 14 amino acids. The CDR3 loop reads CASSSREFNQPQHF. CDR3 DNA: TGTGCCAGCAGCTCCCGGGAGTTCAATCAGCCCCAGCATTTT.

The J gene is TRBJ1-2, the V gene TRBV7-3; a possible D gene is TRBD1 (5 bases). V was trimmed by 5 bases and J by 2 bases, leaving 9 bases between them. The germline CDR1 and CDR2 sequences are SGHTA and FQGTGA. The CDR3 covers 13 residues. CDR3: CASSPDRNYGYTF. The CDR3 region has the DNA TGTGCCAGCAGCCCCGACAGAAACTATGGCTACACCTTC.

The chain couples TRBV5-1 to TRBJ2-1, with 8 nucleotides matching TRBD1. The CDR3 has 15 residues. V lost 2 bases to trimming and J lost 10 bases; unmatched junction nucleotides: 11. Looked up from germline, CDR1 is SGHRS and CDR2 is YFSETQ. The CDR3 protein is CASSFWTGRGNEQFF. CDR3 bases: TGCGCCAGCAGCTTTTGGACAGGGAGAGGAAACGAGCAGTTCTTC.